Below are 8 T cell receptor beta chains sequenced from a single sample in a study of blood T cells in healthy people across ages. Using a J-beta primer mix together with a sample-barcoded 5' primer, a second PCR was run for roughly 6 to 12 cycles. TCRdb re-derived calls from the 5' RACE reads in MiXCR, one entry per CDR3 protein. Of 550,000 to 700,000 distinct CDR3 sequences listed, 25% to 30% are singletons. The sequenced sample consisted of blood. The receptors originated from a woman aged 70 to 79 in good health.

This clonotype has only a few counts. The chain links TRBV7-6 to TRBJ2-5; D assignment may be TRBD1 or TRBD2 (5 bases each). CDR1 and CDR2 (germline): SGHVS, FNYEAQ. The ends were cut back, 1 base at V and 1 base at J, with 10 bases in the middle. The CDR3 loop spans 15 amino acids. The CDR3, as DNA: TGTGCCAGCAGCTTAGTCCCAGGGACCCAAGAGACCCAGTACTTC. Amino acid sequence: CASSLVPGTQETQYF.

This rearrangement joins TRBV14 to TRBJ2-2; no clear D. The CDR3 loop spans 14 amino acids. The ends were cut back, 1 base at V and 4 bases at J, with 7 bases in the middle. The germline V gene has CDR1 SGHDN and CDR2 FVKESK. DNA of the CDR3: TGTGCCAGCAGCCAAGTGGCCTCCACCGGGGAGCTGTTTTTT. It specifies CASSQVASTGELFF. Combining the CDR3 with reference TRBV14 and TRBJ2-2 gives the whole variable domain EAGVTQFPSHSVIEKGQTVTLRCDPISGHDNLYWYRRVMGKEIKFLLHFVKESKQDESGMPNNRFLAERTGGTYSTLKVQPAELEDSGVYFCASSQVASTGELFFGEGSRLTVL.

On this clonotype: The junction does not match germline at one end; this may be a read error. The rearrangement joins TRBV12-3 or TRBV12-4 to TRBJ2-1; no definite D call. The CDR3 is 13 amino acids. The DNA of the CDR3 is TGTGCCAGCAATTTATACTGGTACAATGAGCAGTTCTTC. The encoded protein is CASNLYWYNEQFF.

V usage is TRBV27 and J usage is TRBJ1-3, with 7 bases matching TRBD1. Germline assignment: CDR1 MNHEY and CDR2 SMNVEV (reference sequence). CDR3 length: 15 residues. V shed 8 bases, J shed 0 bases, and the junction held 7 bases outside the gene matches. The CDR3 here is CASPGQFVSGNTIYF. CDR3 coding DNA: TGTGCCAGCCCGGGACAGTTCGTCTCTGGAAACACCATATATTTT.

This clonotype has a handful of counts. CDR3 protein: CSARAGTGTGGDFATEAFF. The CDR3 DNA reads TGCAGTGCTAGGGCCGGGACCGGGACAGGGGGCGATTTTGCCACTGAAGCTTTCTTT. The chain has TRBV20-1 and TRBJ1-1; 12 bases match TRBD1. Germline values: CDR1 DFQATT, CDR2 SNEGSKA (reference sequence). The J segment lost 4 bases and the V segment lost 3 bases, leaving 18 bases of the junction unmatched. This CDR3 has 19 amino acids.

This clonotype was counted only a few times. The chain is built from TRBV5-1 and TRBJ2-5, with 12 bases that match TRBD2. Germline CDR1 SGHRS, CDR2 YFSETQ. V shed 5 bases and J 2 bases; nucleotides not matched to a gene: 4. The CDR3 runs to 15 residues. For the CDR3, the DNA is TGCGCCAGCAGGACTAGCGGGGGACCGCAAGAGACCCAGTACTTC. This gives the protein CASRTSGGPQETQYF.

The V gene is TRBV19, the J gene TRBJ2-6, with 9 bases that match TRBD1. Losses at the gene ends were 6 bases for V and 9 bases for J; bases not matched to a gene: 9. The CDR3 covers 15 residues. CDR1 is LNHDA and CDR2 is SQIVND in the germline V gene (reference sequence). In DNA form, the CDR3 reads TGTGCCAGTAGCCTAAGGGGGACAGGGTACAACGTCCTGACTTTC. Its protein product is CASSLRGTGYNVLTF.

This chain connects TRBV4-3 to TRBJ1-2; TRBD1 might be the D (5 bases). V was clipped by 4 bases and J by 4 bases, with 19 bases between them. The germline V gene encodes CDR1 LGHNA and CDR2 YSLEER. This CDR3 comprises 16 residues. CDR3 protein: CASSRTSGTASYGYTF. For the CDR3, the DNA is TGCGCCAGCAGCCGAACATCCGGGACGGCCTCCTATGGCTACACCTTC.